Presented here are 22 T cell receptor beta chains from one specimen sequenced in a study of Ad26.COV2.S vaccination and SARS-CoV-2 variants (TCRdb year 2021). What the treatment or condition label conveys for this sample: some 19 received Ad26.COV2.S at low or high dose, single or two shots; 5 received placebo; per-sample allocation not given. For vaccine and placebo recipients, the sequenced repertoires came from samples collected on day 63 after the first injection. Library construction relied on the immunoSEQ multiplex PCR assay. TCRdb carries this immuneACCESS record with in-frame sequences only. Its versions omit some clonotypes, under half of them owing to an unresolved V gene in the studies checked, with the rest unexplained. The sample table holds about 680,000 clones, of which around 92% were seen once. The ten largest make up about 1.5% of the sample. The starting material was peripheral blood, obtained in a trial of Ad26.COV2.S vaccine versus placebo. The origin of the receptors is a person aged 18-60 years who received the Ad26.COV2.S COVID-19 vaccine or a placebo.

The CDR3 loop reads CASTDYPRTDEQYF. As DNA, the CDR3 is TGTGCCAGCACCGACTACCCCCGTACTGACGAGCAGTACTTC. This sequence joins TRBV5-5 and TRBJ2-7; the D gene is possibly TRBD2 (5 bases). This CDR3 contains 14 residues. The germline V gene has CDR1 SGHKS and CDR2 YYEKEE (reference sequence). Trimming cost V 6 bases and J 5 bases, with 18 bases left between them.

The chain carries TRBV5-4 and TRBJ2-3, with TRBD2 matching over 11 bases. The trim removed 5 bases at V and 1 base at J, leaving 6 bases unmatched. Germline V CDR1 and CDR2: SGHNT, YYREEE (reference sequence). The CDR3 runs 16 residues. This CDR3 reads CASRGQLAGGTDTQYF. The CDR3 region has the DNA TGTGCCAGCAGGGGTCAACTAGCGGGGGGCACAGATACGCAGTATTTT.

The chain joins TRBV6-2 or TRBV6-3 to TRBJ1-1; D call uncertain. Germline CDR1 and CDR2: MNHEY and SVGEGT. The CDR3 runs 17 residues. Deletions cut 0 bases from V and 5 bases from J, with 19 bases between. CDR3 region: CASSYSISARGGTEAFF. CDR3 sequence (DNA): TGTGCCAGCAGTTACTCGATTTCTGCCCGTGGTGGAACTGAAGCTTTCTTT.

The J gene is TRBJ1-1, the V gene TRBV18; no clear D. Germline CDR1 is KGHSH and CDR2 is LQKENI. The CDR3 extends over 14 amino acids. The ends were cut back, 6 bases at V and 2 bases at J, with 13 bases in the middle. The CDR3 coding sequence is TGTGCCAGCTCCCCAGGAGGTTTTAACACTGAAGCTTTCTTT. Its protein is CASSPGGFNTEAFF.

CDR3 DNA: TGTGCCAGCTGGCGGGGAGTTAGGCTCTACGAGCAGTACTTC. This codes for CASWRGVRLYEQYF. The gene calls are TRBV6-5 and TRBJ2-7; possibly TRBD2 for D (6 bases). V lost 8 bases and J 3 bases, leaving 17 bases between the germline ends. Germline V gene sequence: CDR1 MNHEY, CDR2 SVGAGI. The CDR3 is 14 amino acids.

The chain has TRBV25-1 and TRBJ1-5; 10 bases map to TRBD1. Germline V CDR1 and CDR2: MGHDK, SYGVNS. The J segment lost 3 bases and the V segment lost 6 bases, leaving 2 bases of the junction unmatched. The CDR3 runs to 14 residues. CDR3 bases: TGTGCCAGCAGAGGACAGGGGGTCAATCAGCCCCAGCATTTT. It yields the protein CASRGQGVNQPQHF.

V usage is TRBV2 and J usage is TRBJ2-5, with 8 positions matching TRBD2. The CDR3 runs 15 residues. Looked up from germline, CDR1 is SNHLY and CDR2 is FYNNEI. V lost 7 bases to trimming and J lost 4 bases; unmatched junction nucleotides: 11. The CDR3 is CASTRRRTSLETQYF. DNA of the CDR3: TGTGCCAGCACCAGAAGGAGGACTAGCTTAGAGACCCAGTACTTC. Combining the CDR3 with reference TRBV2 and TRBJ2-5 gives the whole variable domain EPEVTQTPSHQVTQMGQEVILRCVPISNHLYFYWYRQILGQKVEFLVSFYNNEISEKSEIFDDQFSVERPDGSNFTLKIRSTKLEDSAMYFCASTRRRTSLETQYFGPGTRLLVL.

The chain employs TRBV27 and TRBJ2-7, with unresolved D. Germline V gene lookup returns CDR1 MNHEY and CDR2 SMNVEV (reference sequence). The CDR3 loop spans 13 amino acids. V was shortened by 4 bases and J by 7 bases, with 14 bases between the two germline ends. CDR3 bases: TGTGCCAGCAGTTCCCGATACGGGTTTGAGCAGTACTTC. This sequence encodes CASSSRYGFEQYF.

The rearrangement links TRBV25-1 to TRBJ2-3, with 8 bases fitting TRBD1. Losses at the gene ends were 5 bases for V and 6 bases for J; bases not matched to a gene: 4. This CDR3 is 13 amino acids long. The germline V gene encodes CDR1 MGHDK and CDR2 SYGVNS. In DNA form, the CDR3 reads TGTGCCAGCAGTACGACAGGGGTGGATACGCAGTATTTT. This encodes CASSTTGVDTQYF.

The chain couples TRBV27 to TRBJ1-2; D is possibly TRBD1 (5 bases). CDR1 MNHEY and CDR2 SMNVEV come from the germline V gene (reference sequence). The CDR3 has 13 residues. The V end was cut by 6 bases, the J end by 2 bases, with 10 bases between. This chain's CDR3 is CASSRDGNYGYTF. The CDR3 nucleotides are TGTGCCAGCAGCCGGGACGGGAACTATGGCTACACCTTC.

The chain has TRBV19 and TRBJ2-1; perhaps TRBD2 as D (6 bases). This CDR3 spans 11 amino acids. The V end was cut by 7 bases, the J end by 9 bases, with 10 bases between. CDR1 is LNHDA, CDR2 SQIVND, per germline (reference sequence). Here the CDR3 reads CASNVGGEQFF. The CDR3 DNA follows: TGTGCCAGTAATGTCGGGGGTGAGCAGTTCTTC.

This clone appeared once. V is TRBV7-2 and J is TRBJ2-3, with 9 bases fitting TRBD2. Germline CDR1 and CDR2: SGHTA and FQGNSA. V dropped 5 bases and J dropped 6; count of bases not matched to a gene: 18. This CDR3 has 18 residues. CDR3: CASSGRGQLGLAGDTQYF. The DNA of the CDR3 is TGTGCCAGCAGCGGTCGGGGTCAGTTGGGACTAGCAGGGGATACGCAGTATTTT.

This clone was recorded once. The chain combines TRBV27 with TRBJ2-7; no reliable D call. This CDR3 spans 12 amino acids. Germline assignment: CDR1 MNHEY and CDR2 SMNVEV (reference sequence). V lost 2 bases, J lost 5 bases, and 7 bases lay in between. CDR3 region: CASSLGGNEQYF. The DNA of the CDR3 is TGTGCCAGCAGTTTAGGCGGTAACGAGCAGTACTTC.

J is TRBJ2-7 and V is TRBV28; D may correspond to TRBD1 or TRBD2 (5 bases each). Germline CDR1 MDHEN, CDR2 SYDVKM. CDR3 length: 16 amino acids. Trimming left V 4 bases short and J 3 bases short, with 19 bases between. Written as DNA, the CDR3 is TGTGCCAGCAGTTCCTCGACAGAACGGGGCCACTACGAGCAGTACTTC. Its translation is CASSSSTERGHYEQYF.

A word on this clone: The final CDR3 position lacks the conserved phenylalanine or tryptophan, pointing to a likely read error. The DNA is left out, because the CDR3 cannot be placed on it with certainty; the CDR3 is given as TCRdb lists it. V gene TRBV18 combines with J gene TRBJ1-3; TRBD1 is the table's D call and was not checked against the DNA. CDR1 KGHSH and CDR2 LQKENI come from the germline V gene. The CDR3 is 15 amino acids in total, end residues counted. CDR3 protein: CASSLRHFSPDRGNC.

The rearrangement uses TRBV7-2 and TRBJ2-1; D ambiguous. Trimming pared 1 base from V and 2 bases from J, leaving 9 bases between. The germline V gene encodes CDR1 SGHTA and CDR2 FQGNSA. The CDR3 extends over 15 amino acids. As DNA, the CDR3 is TGTGCCAGCAGCTTAGAAGGCCAAGCCTACAATGAGCAGTTCTTC. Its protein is CASSLEGQAYNEQFF.

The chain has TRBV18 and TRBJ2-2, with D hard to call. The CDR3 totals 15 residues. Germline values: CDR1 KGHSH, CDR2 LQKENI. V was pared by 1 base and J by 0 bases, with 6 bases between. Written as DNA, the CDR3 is TGTGCCAGCTCACCACTGCAGTCGAACACCGGGGAGCTGTTTTTT. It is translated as CASSPLQSNTGELFF.

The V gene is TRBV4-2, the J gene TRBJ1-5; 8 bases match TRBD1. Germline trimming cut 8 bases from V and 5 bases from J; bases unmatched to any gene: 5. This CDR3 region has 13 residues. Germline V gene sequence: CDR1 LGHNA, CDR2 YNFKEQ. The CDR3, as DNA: TGTGCCAGCTCCTCGGACAGGGATCAGCCCCAGCATTTT. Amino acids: CASSSDRDQPQHF.

Here the CDR3 reads CASSTRQGWREKLFF. The CDR3 DNA reads as TGTGCCAGCAGTACCCGACAGGGGTGGAGGGAAAAACTGTTTTTT. The chain is built from TRBV27 and TRBJ1-4; TRBD1 matches at 8 bases. CDR3 length: 15 amino acids. V was pared by 5 bases and J by 8 bases, with 10 bases of the junction left unmatched. The germline V gene has CDR1 MNHEY and CDR2 SMNVEV (reference sequence).

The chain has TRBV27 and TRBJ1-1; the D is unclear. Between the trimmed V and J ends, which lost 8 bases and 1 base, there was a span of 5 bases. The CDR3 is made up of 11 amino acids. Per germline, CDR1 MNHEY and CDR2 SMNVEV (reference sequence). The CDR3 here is CASWGNTEAFF. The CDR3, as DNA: TGTGCCAGCTGGGGGAACACTGAAGCTTTCTTT.

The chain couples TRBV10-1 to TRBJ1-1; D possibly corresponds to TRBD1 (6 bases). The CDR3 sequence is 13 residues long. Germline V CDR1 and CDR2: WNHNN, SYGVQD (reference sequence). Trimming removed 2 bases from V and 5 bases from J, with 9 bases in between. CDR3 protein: CASSEQGLTEAFF. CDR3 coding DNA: TGCGCCAGCAGTGAGCAGGGGTTGACTGAAGCTTTCTTT.

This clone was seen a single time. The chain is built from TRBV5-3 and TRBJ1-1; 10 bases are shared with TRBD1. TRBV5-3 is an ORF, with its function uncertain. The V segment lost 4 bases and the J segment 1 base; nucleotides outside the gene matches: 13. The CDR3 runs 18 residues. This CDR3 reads CARSPSPLDRGENTEAFF. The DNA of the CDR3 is TGTGCCAGAAGCCCATCCCCGCTGGACAGGGGGGAGAACACTGAAGCTTTCTTT.